These 6 T cell receptor beta chains originate from one sample sequenced in a study of a mutant IDH1 vaccine in newly diagnosed glioma. Using immunoSEQ multiplex PCR, the repertoire was profiled, and TCRdb retains in-frame clones only, with some absent. There are fewer than 90,000 clones in the sample; around 82% occur only once, and about 12% lies in the top ten. No antigens are known for them. Time point denoted: week 35, safety follow-up. Doses of 300 ug of mutant IDH1 20-mer peptide were given with topical imiquimod. Here the sequenced sample was PBMCs, taken from a glioma patient whose treatment included an IDH1 peptide vaccine. The receptors come from a man aged 18 to 29 with glioma.

This CDR3 reads CASSPPQGAAWEKLFF. The CDR3 nucleotides are TGTGCCAGCAGCCCCCCCCAGGGGGCCGCTTGGGAAAAACTGTTTTTT. J is TRBJ1-4 and V is TRBV7-9, with 8 bases identical to TRBD1. Germline V gene data show CDR1 as SEHNR and CDR2 as FQNEAQ (reference sequence). V trimming: 5 bases; J trimming: 8 bases; junction bases outside the gene matches: 13. There are 16 residues in the CDR3.

The rearrangement links TRBV6-6 to TRBJ1-2; the D gene is possibly TRBD1 (6 bases). The V and J ends lost 6 bases and 5 bases respectively, with 13 bases between them. CDR1 is MNHNY and CDR2 is SVGAGI in the germline V gene (reference sequence). This CDR3 has 13 amino acids. CDR3 nucleotide sequence: TGTGCCAGCAGGGCGACAGGTGGATATGGCTACACCTTC. It codes for CASRATGGYGYTF.

Written as DNA, the CDR3 is TGTGCCAGCTCAAGCAACACAGTGAACACTGAAGCTTTCTTT. It specifies CASSSNTVNTEAFF. This chain connects TRBV18 to TRBJ1-1; no clear D. The CDR3 loop spans 14 amino acids. CDR1 is KGHSH, CDR2 LQKENI, per germline. Trimming removed 5 bases at V and 0 bases at J, with 10 bases between.

This sequence joins TRBV14 and TRBJ1-4; perhaps TRBD1 as D (5 bases). Germline CDR1 and CDR2: SGHDN and FVKESK. Trimming stripped 0 bases from V and 8 bases from J, with 16 bases between. The CDR3 runs 16 residues. CDR3 residues: CASSQDWGSYEEKLFF. The DNA for the CDR3 is TGTGCCAGCAGCCAAGATTGGGGGTCGTATGAAGAAAAACTGTTTTTT.

This chain joins TRBV6-5 and TRBJ2-1; the D is unclear. Germline CDR1 reads MNHEY; CDR2 reads SVGAGI. This CDR3 region has 15 residues. Trimming pared 6 bases from V and 5 bases from J, leaving 17 bases between. CDR3 protein: CASSRTAVAHNEQFF. Here the CDR3 DNA reads TGTGCCAGCAGCCGTACTGCGGTCGCCCACAATGAGCAGTTCTTC.

The chain recombines TRBV23-1 with TRBJ2-3; 11 bases match TRBD2. TRBV23-1 carries the ORF label, with uncertain function. The V and J ends lost 3 bases and 3 bases, in that order; junction bases with no gene match: 17. The CDR3 has 20 residues. CDR3 sequence reads: CASSQGQLAGEQSSTDTQYF. The CDR3 DNA reads as TGCGCCAGCAGTCAGGGCCAACTAGCGGGGGAGCAAAGTTCTACAGATACGCAGTATTTT.